The entry below gives a single T cell receptor beta chain sequence along with its context. The antigen is undetermined. The CDR3 spans 15 residues. Looked up from germline, CDR1 is SGHVS and CDR2 is FQNEAQ. Unmatched junction bases numbered 4, after V lost 6 bases and J lost 4 bases. TCRdb keeps only in-frame clones here, not all; method: immunoSEQ multiplex PCR. The sample yields approximately 50,000 clones, over 85% seen once. The sample belongs to a study of siplizumab effects on memory and regulatory T cells. Study-level results: Roughly 80-96% of proliferating CD4+ or CD8+ clones lacked an assignable naive or memory phenotype. Fewer alloreactive sequences mapped to unstimulated CD4+ memory cells under siplizumab. In siplizumab conditions, mappable alloreactive CD4+ clones averaged around 69% Treg-derived, against 25% to 30% in controls.

This sequence originates from a human donor in good health. V is TRBV7-8 and J is TRBJ2-1, with 12 bases lining up with TRBD2. Sequencing was done on a sample of CD8+ T cells sorted from blood. This CDR3 is CASSTTSGGYNEQFF. Here the CDR3 DNA reads TGTGCCAGCAGTACAACTAGCGGGGGGTACAATGAGCAGTTCTTC. Using reference TRBV7-8 and TRBJ2-1 for the parts outside the CDR3, the full variable domain is GAGVSQSPRYKVAKRGQDVALRCDPISGHVSLFWYQQALGQGPEFLTYFQNEAQLDKSGLPSDRFFAERPEGSVSTLKIQRTQQEDSAVYLCASSTTSGGYNEQFFGPGTRLTVL.